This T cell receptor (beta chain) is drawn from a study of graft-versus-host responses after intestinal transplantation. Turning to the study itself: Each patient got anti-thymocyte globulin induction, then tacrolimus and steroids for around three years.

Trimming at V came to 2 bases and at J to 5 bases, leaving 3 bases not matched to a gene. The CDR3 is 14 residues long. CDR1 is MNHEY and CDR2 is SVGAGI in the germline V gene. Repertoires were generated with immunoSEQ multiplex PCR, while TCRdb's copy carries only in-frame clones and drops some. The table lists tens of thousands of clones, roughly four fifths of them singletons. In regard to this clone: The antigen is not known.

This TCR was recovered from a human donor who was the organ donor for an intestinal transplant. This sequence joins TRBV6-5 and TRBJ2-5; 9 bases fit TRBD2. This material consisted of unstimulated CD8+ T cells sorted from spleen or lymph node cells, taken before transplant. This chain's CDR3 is CASSYGTSWETQYF. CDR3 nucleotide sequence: TGTGCCAGCAGTTACGGGACTAGCTGGGAGACCCAGTACTTC.